A single sample is the source of the 18 T cell receptor beta chains below, sequenced in a study of cytomegalovirus exposure and HLA in healthy donors (dated by TCRdb to between 2016 and 2019). The protocol used for the library was the immunoSEQ multiplex PCR assay. A mixture of 60 forward primers for TCR Vbeta segments and 13 reverse primers for TCR Jbeta segments was used in the multiplex PCR. This is the immuneACCESS table as TCRdb keeps it, with only in-frame sequences that have V and J called. A part of the clones is gone; compared with another copy, unresolved V genes explain less than half, and the rest is unexplained. This sample comprises more than 90,000 clones, about 80% of them detected only once. The ten largest clonotypes hold approximately 4% of the sample. The sample consisted of PBMCs. Receptor source: a man aged 35-49 years in good health and CMV-seronegative.

The genes are TRBV6-1 and TRBJ2-7; TRBD1 agrees at 7 bases. CDR1 is MNHNS and CDR2 is SASEGT in the germline V gene. This CDR3 comprises 15 residues. Trimming took 8 bases from V and 0 from J; bases not matched to a gene: 10. The CDR3 sequence: CASQTGRTGSYEQYF. The CDR3, as DNA: TGTGCCAGCCAGACAGGGCGGACGGGCTCCTACGAGCAGTACTTC.

This clone was recorded a few times. This chain connects TRBV5-8 to TRBJ2-3; 8 bases agree with TRBD2. Per germline, CDR1 SGHTS and CDR2 YDEGEE. The CDR3 contains 16 residues. Trimming removed 1 base from V and 11 bases from J; junction bases left unmatched: 15. The DNA for the CDR3 is TGTGCCAGCAGCTTGAAAACGGGGGGGCCGACGCTACTGCAGTATTTT. Protein: CASSLKTGGPTLLQYF.

The V call is TRBV7-6, the J call TRBJ2-7; TRBD2 might be the D (6 bases). The CDR3 is 15 residues long. The V gene's germline CDR1 is SGHVS and CDR2 FNYEAQ. The ends were cut back, 5 bases at V and 0 bases at J, with 14 bases in the middle. The CDR3 reads CASSEAGRSSYEQYF. The CDR3 DNA reads as TGTGCCAGCAGCGAGGCGGGACGGAGCTCCTACGAGCAGTACTTC.

CDR3 protein: CASSLGQITTGELFF. CDR3 sequence (DNA): TGTGCCAGCAGCTTAGGTCAGATTACCACCGGGGAGCTGTTTTTT. The chain combines TRBV7-2 with TRBJ2-2; D gene uncertain. V lost 1 base, J lost 4 bases, and 10 bases lay in between. Germline CDR1 and CDR2: SGHTA and FQGNSA. This CDR3 is 15 amino acids long.

The table lists this clone with a few counts. The rearrangement joins TRBV7-3 to TRBJ1-2, with 7 bases that match TRBD1. CDR1 SGHTA and CDR2 FQGTGA come from the germline V gene. This CDR3 is 15 amino acids long. V was clipped by 5 bases and J by 1 base; unmatched bases: 7. The CDR3: CASSPQGSLNYGYTF. CDR3 DNA: TGTGCCAGCAGCCCACAGGGGTCCCTTAACTATGGCTACACCTTC.

CDR3 amino acids: CASSQTGAYNYGYTF. The CDR3 DNA follows: TGTGCCAGTAGTCAAACAGGCGCGTATAACTATGGCTACACCTTC. The chain is built from TRBV19 and TRBJ1-2; tentative D call: TRBD1 (5 bases). V dropped 5 bases and J dropped 1 base, with 14 bases sitting between them. CDR3 length: 15 residues. Germline loops: CDR1 LNHDA, CDR2 SQIVND (reference sequence).

This clone was recorded only once. Written as DNA, the CDR3 is TGTGCCAGCAGCTTTTCAGGGACAGATACGCAGTATTTT. Translation gives CASSFSGTDTQYF. The rearrangement uses TRBV11-2 and TRBJ2-3; TRBD1 is a possible D gene (5 bases). V lost 3 bases to trimming and J lost 3 bases, with 7 bases between them. The CDR3 is 13 amino acids. CDR1 and CDR2 from the germline V gene are SGHAT and FQNNGV.

This clone is a singleton in its sample. The rearrangement uses TRBV5-5 and TRBJ2-7, with a possible D match to TRBD2 (6 bases). V was pared by 2 bases and J by 3 bases, with 9 bases between. Germline lookup yields CDR1 SGHKS and CDR2 YYEKEE (reference sequence). The CDR3 spans 13 residues. CDR3 sequence reads: CASSFGGNYEQYF. For the CDR3, the DNA is TGTGCCAGCAGCTTTGGGGGGAACTACGAGCAGTACTTC.

The chain employs TRBV5-1 and TRBJ2-5; 12 bases match TRBD2. The end of the DNA fits TRBJ2-7 better, so the J call may be wrong. CDR1 is SGHRS, CDR2 YFSETQ, per germline. The CDR3 totals 15 residues. DNA for the CDR3: TGCGCCAGCAGCTCTGGGACTAGCGGGTCCTACGAGCAGTACTTC. Amino acids: CASSSGTSGSYEQYF.

This rearrangement joins TRBV28 to TRBJ1-5; D uncertain. This CDR3 is 13 amino acids long. Trimming pared 7 bases from V and 4 bases from J, leaving 11 bases between. Germline lookup yields CDR1 MDHEN and CDR2 SYDVKM. The CDR3 DNA is TGTGCCAGCATCCTGTCGGGGAATCAGCCCCAGCATTTT. Translated: CASILSGNQPQHF.

The rearrangement joins TRBV28 to TRBJ1-2; the D is unclear. The CDR3 totals 15 residues. V lost 3 bases and J lost 2, with 13 bases in between. Per the germline V gene, CDR1 is MDHEN and CDR2 is SYDVKM. In DNA, the CDR3 is TGTGCCAGCAGTTTCCGCCCACAGAACAACTATGGCTACACCTTC. Its translation is CASSFRPQNNYGYTF.

CDR3 residues: CASSRGGVSYTF. CDR3 nucleotide sequence: TGTGCCAGCAGCCGCGGGGGGGTAAGCTACACCTTC. V gene TRBV28 combines with J gene TRBJ1-2, with a weak D call TRBD1 (5 bases). V was cut by 6 bases and J by 9 bases, with 14 bases left in between. The CDR3 totals 12 residues. CDR1 MDHEN and CDR2 SYDVKM come from the germline V gene.

The chain combines TRBV28 with TRBJ1-1, with D unclear. This CDR3 contains 13 residues. The germline V and J ends were trimmed by 6 bases and 1 base, with 9 bases remaining between them. Germline V gene sequence: CDR1 MDHEN, CDR2 SYDVKM. This CDR3 reads CASRPGGNTEAFF. In DNA form, the CDR3 reads TGTGCCAGCAGGCCGGGAGGGAACACTGAAGCTTTCTTT.

The V call is TRBV7-9, the J call TRBJ2-7; 8 bases map to TRBD1. Germline trimming cut 5 bases from V and 2 bases from J; bases unmatched to any gene: 11. Germline V lookup: CDR1 SEHNR, CDR2 FQNEAQ (reference sequence). This CDR3 comprises 16 residues. CDR3 residues: CASSNTTGALTYEQYF. For the CDR3, the DNA is TGTGCCAGCAGCAACACGACAGGGGCTCTTACCTACGAGCAGTACTTC.

The V gene is TRBV18, the J gene TRBJ2-2, with D maybe TRBD1 (5 bases). Germline values: CDR1 KGHSH, CDR2 LQKENI. Deletions cut 3 bases from V and 3 bases from J, with 8 bases between. This CDR3 spans 14 amino acids. Written as DNA, the CDR3 is TGTGCCAGCTCACCGACAGTTTACACCGGGGAGCTGTTTTTT. Amino acid sequence: CASSPTVYTGELFF.

The rearrangement links TRBV28 to TRBJ2-7, with a possible D match to TRBD1 (6 bases). V was trimmed by 7 bases and J by 3 bases, leaving 10 bases between them. This CDR3 is 12 amino acids long. Germline values: CDR1 MDHEN, CDR2 SYDVKM. Here the CDR3 reads CASTDRYYEQYV. Written as DNA, the CDR3 is TGTGCCAGCACGGACAGATACTACGAGCAGTACGTC.

The chain employs TRBV30 and TRBJ1-2; perhaps TRBD1 as D (6 bases). Germline V CDR1 and CDR2: GTSNPN, SVGIG (reference sequence). Trimming stripped 1 base from V and 4 bases from J, with 16 bases between. The CDR3 loop spans 15 amino acids. CDR3 amino acids: CAWSGGGDFGYGYTF. The CDR3 region has the DNA TGTGCCTGGAGTGGAGGGGGGGACTTCGGCTATGGCTACACCTTC.

This clone was counted between two and nine times. V and J are TRBV7-8 and TRBJ1-1; weak D call: TRBD1 (6 bases). Germline V gives CDR1 SGHVS, CDR2 FQNEAQ. There are 14 residues in the CDR3. V was trimmed by 6 bases and J by 1 base, leaving 12 bases between them. The CDR3 nucleotides read TGTGCCAGCAGGGCTGGCAGGGGGAACACTGAAGCTTTCTTT. As protein: CASRAGRGNTEAFF.